This T cell receptor (beta chain) was observed in a study of blood T cell repertoires in COVID-19. Using immunoSEQ multiplex PCR, the repertoire was profiled, and TCRdb retains in-frame clones only, with some absent. The sample contains about 160,000 clones, around nine tenths of which appear only once. The CDR3 totals 15 residues. V shed 5 bases and J shed 10 bases, with 23 bases lying between them. The germline CDR1 and CDR2 sequences are ENHRY and SYGVKD. The origin of this receptor is a woman in her 70s with COVID-19, enrolled during active disease. The sequenced material came from peripheral blood. The V call is TRBV10-3, the J call TRBJ1-1; maybe TRBD1 (6 bases). Written as DNA, the CDR3 is TGTGCCATCAGTCCGGGAGGTCAGGGGACCGCTGGAGCTTTCTTT. Translated: CAISPGGQGTAGAFF.